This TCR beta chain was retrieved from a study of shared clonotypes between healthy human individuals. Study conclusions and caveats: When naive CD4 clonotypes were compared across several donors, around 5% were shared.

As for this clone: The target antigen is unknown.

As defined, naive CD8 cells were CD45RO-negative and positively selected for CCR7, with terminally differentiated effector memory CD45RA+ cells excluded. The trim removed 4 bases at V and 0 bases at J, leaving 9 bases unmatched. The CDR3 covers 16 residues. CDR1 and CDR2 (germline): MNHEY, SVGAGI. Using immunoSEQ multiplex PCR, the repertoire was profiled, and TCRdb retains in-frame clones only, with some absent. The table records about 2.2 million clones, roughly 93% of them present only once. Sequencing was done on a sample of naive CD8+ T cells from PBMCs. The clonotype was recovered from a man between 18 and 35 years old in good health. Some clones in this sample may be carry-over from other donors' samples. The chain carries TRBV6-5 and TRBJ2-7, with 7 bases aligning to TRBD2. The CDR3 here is CASSFTLAASSYEQYF. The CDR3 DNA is TGTGCCAGCAGTTTTACTCTAGCGGCAAGCTCCTACGAGCAGTACTTC.